The clone carrying this T cell receptor (beta chain) has a handful of counts. Its antigen is not known. The data were obtained in a study of Ad26.COV2.S vaccination and SARS-CoV-2 variants. Study summary: Into the muscle, Ad26.COV2.S was dosed once or twice, 56 days apart.

Regarding the study as a whole: The TCR-based breadth and depth measures might underestimate overall T cell responses.

Indicated treatment: over 15 received Ad26.COV2.S at low or high dose, single or two shots; 5 received placebo; per-sample allocation not given. Material that was analyzed had been drawn on day 63 after the first vaccine or placebo injection. Adults aged 18-55 years in Boston included the donor. This table comes from immunoSEQ multiplex PCR, and its TCRdb copy is limited to in-frame clones, with some not included. The sample contains about 370,000 clones, 89% of which appear only once. The TCR was taken from a person between 18 and 59 years old who received the Ad26.COV2.S COVID-19 vaccine or a placebo. The source was peripheral blood, collected in a trial of Ad26.COV2.S vaccine versus placebo.

The CDR3 nucleotides are TGTGCCAGCAGCGCCACAGGGGGCGCGGGCAATCAGCCCCAGCATTTT. Protein: CASSATGGAGNQPQHF. This sequence joins TRBV2 and TRBJ1-5; 9 bases are shared with TRBD1. This CDR3 spans 16 amino acids. Germline CDR1 and CDR2: SNHLY and FYNNEI. The trim removed 6 bases at V and 2 bases at J, leaving 8 bases unmatched.